This T cell receptor (beta chain) was sequenced during a study of cytomegalovirus exposure and HLA in healthy donors. Primers: 60 Vbeta forward and 13 Jbeta reverse. The protocol was immunoSEQ multiplex PCR, while the TCRdb copy is restricted to in-frame clones and leaves out a portion. The sample lists about 120,000 clones; about 80% were seen once. Germline trimming cut 10 bases from V and 0 bases from J; bases unmatched to any gene: 6. This CDR3 contains 15 residues. The germline gives CDR1 ENHRY, CDR2 SYGVKD. Sequences were obtained from PBMCs. V is TRBV10-3 and J is TRBJ2-3, with 11 bases that match TRBD2. The receptor was derived from a female donor in good health and CMV-seropositive. In DNA, the CDR3 is TGTGCCACCCGGCCTAGCGGGGGGAGCACAGATACGCAGTATTTT. Translation gives CATRPSGGSTDTQYF.